A selection of T cell receptor beta chains follows, all from one sample in a study of blood T cell repertoires in COVID-19. Sequenced by immunoSEQ multiplex PCR; TCRdb stores in-frame clones only, minus some. The profile shows roughly 180,000 clones, approximately 85% of them singletons. The specimen sequenced was peripheral blood. Receptor source: a woman between 45 and 60 years old with COVID-19, enrolled during active disease. CDR3s include the opening cysteine and the closing phenylalanine or tryptophan. The D gene is left open where the match is weak. Part of the rows lack a size; the others show once, few, many or a class for expanded clones.

cdr3_aa: CAWRQQGVTEAFF
cdr3_nt: TGTGCCTGGAGACAACAGGGGGTGACTGAAGCTTTCTTT
j_call: TRBJ1-1
clone_size: NA
v_call: TRBV30
d_call: TRBD1

cdr3_aa: CASNPPEGTGGYEQFF
cdr3_nt: TGTGCCAGCAACCCACCAGAGGGGACAGGGGGCTATGAGCAGTTCTTC
j_call: TRBJ2-1
clone_size: NA
v_call: TRBV7-9
d_call: TRBD1

cdr3_aa: CASSDFGDTLNEQFF
cdr3_nt: TGCGCCAGCAGTGATTTTGGCGACACCCTCAATGAGCAGTTCTTC
j_call: TRBJ2-1
clone_size: NA
v_call: TRBV10-1
d_call: NA

cdr3_aa: CASSSSLRDRSRQGGEQYF
cdr3_nt: TGTGCCAGCAGCTCATCACTCCGGGACAGGAGTCGGCAGGGGGGCGAGCAGTACTTC
j_call: TRBJ2-7
clone_size: few
v_call: TRBV21-1
d_call: NA

cdr3_aa: CASSYGSGGVHEQYF
cdr3_nt: TGTGCCAGCAGTTACGGTAGCGGGGGGGTACACGAGCAGTACTTC
j_call: TRBJ2-7
clone_size: once
v_call: TRBV6-5
d_call: TRBD2

cdr3_aa: CASNPLQETQYF
cdr3_nt: TGTGCCAGCAACCCACTCCAAGAGACCCAGTACTTC
j_call: TRBJ2-5
clone_size: NA
v_call: TRBV11-2
d_call: NA

cdr3_aa: CASSPLRGDAGELFF
cdr3_nt: TGTGCCAGCTCACCACTTCGCGGGGATGCCGGGGAGCTGTTTTTT
j_call: TRBJ2-2
clone_size: NA
v_call: TRBV18
d_call: NA

cdr3_aa: CASSQEGNRDTGELFF
cdr3_nt: TGTGCCAGCAGCCAAGAGGGGAACAGGGACACCGGGGAGCTGTTTTTT
j_call: TRBJ2-2
clone_size: NA
v_call: TRBV3-1/TRBV3-2
d_call: NA

cdr3_aa: CASSPWTGPNEKLFF
cdr3_nt: TGTGCCAGCAGCCCCTGGACAGGGCCTAATGAAAAACTGTTTTTT
j_call: TRBJ1-4
clone_size: NA
v_call: TRBV7-9
d_call: TRBD1

cdr3_aa: CASSSGQGVFTEAFF
cdr3_nt: TGTGCCAGCAGTTCCGGACAGGGGGTCTTCACTGAAGCTTTCTTT
j_call: TRBJ1-1
clone_size: NA
v_call: TRBV28
d_call: TRBD1

cdr3_aa: CASSQVVFGTGVSPLHF
cdr3_nt: TGCGCCAGCAGCCAAGTCGTGTTCGGGACAGGGGTCTCACCCCTCCACTTT
j_call: TRBJ1-6
clone_size: NA
v_call: TRBV4-3
d_call: TRBD1

cdr3_aa: CASSQTGGGFETQYF
cdr3_nt: TGTGCCAGCAGCCAGACAGGGGGGGGGTTCGAGACCCAGTACTTC
j_call: TRBJ2-5
clone_size: NA
v_call: TRBV3-1/TRBV3-2
d_call: TRBD1

cdr3_aa: CASSLGQGSVEDSPLHF
cdr3_nt: TGTGCCAGCAGCTTGGGACAGGGAAGCGTGGAAGATTCACCCCTCCACTTT
j_call: TRBJ1-6
clone_size: NA
v_call: TRBV5-4
d_call: TRBD1

cdr3_aa: CATSRDEAAEQYF
cdr3_nt: TGTGCCACCAGCAGAGATGAGGCGGCTGAGCAGTACTTC
j_call: TRBJ2-7
clone_size: NA
v_call: TRBV15
d_call: NA

cdr3_aa: CASSWRGHPLAFF
cdr3_nt: TGTGCCAGCAGTTGGAGGGGCCACCCCTTGGCTTTCTTT
j_call: TRBJ1-1
clone_size: NA
v_call: TRBV27
d_call: NA

cdr3_aa: CASSVTPGTEPYEQYF
cdr3_nt: TGTGCCAGCAGCGTTACCCCCGGGACAGAGCCCTACGAGCAGTACTTC
j_call: TRBJ2-7
clone_size: NA
v_call: TRBV9
d_call: TRBD1

cdr3_aa: CASSYSGQNAYEQYF
cdr3_nt: TGTGCCAGCAGTTACTCGGGACAGAATGCCTACGAGCAGTACTTC
j_call: TRBJ2-7
clone_size: few
v_call: TRBV6-2/TRBV6-3
d_call: TRBD1

cdr3_aa: CASRMTGNTGELFF
cdr3_nt: TGTGCCAGCAGAATGACAGGGAACACCGGGGAGCTGTTTTTT
j_call: TRBJ2-2
clone_size: NA
v_call: TRBV6-5
d_call: NA

cdr3_aa: CASSWGLAGDNEQFF
cdr3_nt: TGTGCCAGCAGCTGGGGACTAGCGGGGGACAATGAGCAGTTCTTC
j_call: TRBJ2-1
clone_size: NA
v_call: TRBV5-6
d_call: TRBD2

cdr3_aa: CATSRQPNQPQHF
cdr3_nt: TGCGCCACCAGTAGACAGCCTAATCAGCCCCAGCATTTT
j_call: TRBJ1-5
clone_size: NA
v_call: TRBV5-1
d_call: NA

cdr3_aa: CASSYWNGDRVLGYTF
cdr3_nt: TGTGCCAGCAGTTACTGGAACGGGGACAGGGTGCTTGGCTACACCTTC
j_call: TRBJ1-2
clone_size: once
v_call: TRBV6-5
d_call: TRBD1

cdr3_aa: CASSPYGELFF
cdr3_nt: TGTGCCAGCAGCCCTTATGGGGAGCTGTTTTTT
j_call: TRBJ2-2
clone_size: NA
v_call: TRBV12-3/TRBV12-4
d_call: NA

cdr3_aa: CASTQTGNALNYGYTF
cdr3_nt: TGTGCCAGCACCCAGACAGGGAACGCCCTTAACTATGGCTACACCTTC
j_call: TRBJ1-2
clone_size: NA
v_call: TRBV6-6
d_call: TRBD1

cdr3_aa: CASSLGRGYTGELFF
cdr3_nt: TGTGCCAGCAGCTTGGGGCGGGGATACACCGGGGAGCTGTTTTTT
j_call: TRBJ2-2
clone_size: NA
v_call: TRBV5-4
d_call: NA

cdr3_aa: CASSGTSSTDTQYF
cdr3_nt: TGTGCCAGCAGTGGGACTTCTAGCACAGATACGCAGTATTTT
j_call: TRBJ2-3
clone_size: NA
v_call: TRBV2
d_call: NA

cdr3_aa: CASRDTGMSHTEAFF
cdr3_nt: TGTGCCAGCAGGGATACAGGGATGTCCCACACTGAAGCTTTCTTT
j_call: TRBJ1-1
clone_size: NA
v_call: TRBV6-4
d_call: NA

cdr3_aa: CASSPGTSFGELFF
cdr3_nt: TGTGCCAGCAGCCCCGGGACTAGCTTCGGGGAGCTGTTTTTT
j_call: TRBJ2-2
clone_size: NA
v_call: TRBV13
d_call: TRBD2

cdr3_aa: CASTLGQTTDTQYF
cdr3_nt: TGTGCCAGCACCCTGGGACAGACAACAGATACGCAGTATTTT
j_call: TRBJ2-3
clone_size: NA
v_call: TRBV11-2
d_call: TRBD1

cdr3_aa: CASDTSGGALEQFF
cdr3_nt: TGTGCCAGTGATACTAGCGGGGGGGCCTTAGAGCAGTTCTTC
j_call: TRBJ2-1
clone_size: NA
v_call: TRBV19
d_call: TRBD2

cdr3_aa: CASSIGVGNQPQHF
cdr3_nt: TGTGCCAGTAGTATAGGAGTAGGCAATCAGCCCCAGCATTTT
j_call: TRBJ1-5
clone_size: NA
v_call: TRBV19
d_call: NA

cdr3_aa: CASRRGAQETQYF
cdr3_nt: TGTGCCAGCAGGCGGGGGGCCCAAGAGACCCAGTACTTC
j_call: TRBJ2-5
clone_size: NA
v_call: TRBV12-3/TRBV12-4
d_call: TRBD2

cdr3_aa: CASSQGQFNEKLFF
cdr3_nt: TGTGCCAGCAGCCAGGGACAGTTTAATGAAAAACTGTTTTTT
j_call: TRBJ1-4
clone_size: NA
v_call: TRBV6-5
d_call: TRBD1

cdr3_aa: CASSPGLPTGTYEQYF
cdr3_nt: TGTGCCAGTAGTCCGGGACTGCCGACCGGGACCTACGAGCAGTACTTC
j_call: TRBJ2-7
clone_size: NA
v_call: TRBV19
d_call: NA

cdr3_aa: CASSPQGREAYNEQFF
cdr3_nt: TGTGCCAGCAGCCCCCAGGGCAGGGAGGCCTACAATGAGCAGTTCTTC
j_call: TRBJ2-1
clone_size: NA
v_call: TRBV11-2
d_call: NA

cdr3_aa: CAWSVLGGNTEAFF
cdr3_nt: TGTGCCTGGAGTGTCCTCGGCGGAAACACTGAAGCTTTCTTT
j_call: TRBJ1-1
clone_size: once
v_call: TRBV30
d_call: NA

cdr3_aa: CASNRYGTYEQYF
cdr3_nt: TGTGCCAGCAACCGCTACGGGACCTACGAGCAGTACTTC
j_call: TRBJ2-7
clone_size: NA
v_call: TRBV27
d_call: NA

cdr3_aa: CASSRGSGEQFF
cdr3_nt: TGCGCCAGCAGCCGCGGCAGCGGGGAGCAGTTCTTC
j_call: TRBJ2-1
clone_size: NA
v_call: TRBV5-1
d_call: NA

cdr3_aa: CASSTQGAHSPLHF
cdr3_nt: TGTGCCAGCAGCACACAGGGGGCCCATTCACCCCTCCACTTT
j_call: TRBJ1-6
clone_size: once
v_call: TRBV5-4
d_call: TRBD1

cdr3_aa: CSARDRYEQFF
cdr3_nt: TGCAGTGCTAGAGATCGGTATGAGCAGTTCTTC
j_call: TRBJ2-1
clone_size: NA
v_call: TRBV20-1
d_call: NA

cdr3_aa: CASSLAGVGGGTEAFF
cdr3_nt: TGCGCCAGCAGCTTGGCAGGGGTTGGGGGCGGCACTGAAGCTTTCTTT
j_call: TRBJ1-1
clone_size: NA
v_call: TRBV5-1
d_call: NA